These T cell receptor beta chains were read from a single sample in a study of T cells after yellow fever vaccination. TCRdb re-analysed the 5' RACE reads in MiXCR, keeping a single row per CDR3 protein. The profile shows about 300,000 distinct CDR3 sequences, approximately 8% of them singletons. The sample here was CD4+ T cells sorted from PBMCs, taken 5 days after the yellow fever booster vaccination. The source of these receptors is a man aged 18-30 years who received the YFV17D yellow fever vaccine. Each CDR3 is given with its conserved first and last residue. The D gene is left open where the match is weak. Only some rows state a clone size, as once, few, many or a class for expanded clones.

length	D	V	size	J	DNA	CDR3
16	.	TRBV7-9	.	TRBJ2-7	TGTGCCAGCAGCTTAGCAGCAACCGACCCCGCCAGCGAGCAGTACTTC	CASSLAATDPASEQYF
15	.	TRBV7-3	few	TRBJ2-3	TGTGCCACTCGCTACAGGGGGGGTCCCACAGATACGCAGTATTTT	CATRYRGGPTDTQYF
14	TRBD1	TRBV19	few	TRBJ1-4	TGTGCCAGTAGTATGGGACAGAACTCTGAAAAACTGTTTTTT	CASSMGQNSEKLFF
11	.	TRBV2	.	TRBJ2-3	TGTGCCAGCAGTGAGTTGGGGGTGAAGTATTTT	CASSELGVKYF
14	.	TRBV9	few	TRBJ2-2	TGTGCCAGCAGCGTAGACCGCAGCCCCGGGGAGCTGTTTTTT	CASSVDRSPGELFF
13	.	TRBV11-1	few	TRBJ1-3	TGTGCCAGCACGGATTCCGTTGGAAACACCATATATTTT	CASTDSVGNTIYF
13	.	TRBV6-2/TRBV6-3	few	TRBJ2-1	TGTGCCAGCCTACGTACGGGGGCGGGTGAGCAGTTCTTC	CASLRTGAGEQFF
15	.	TRBV29-1	few	TRBJ1-2	TGCAGCGTTGTGAAGTCCCCTCGTGGGGCAGAGGGCTACACCTTC	CSVVKSPRGAEGYTF
17	.	TRBV10-1	few	TRBJ1-5	TGCGCCAGCAGTGAGTCTCTACGGGGGCCCTTCAATCAGCCCCAGCATTTT	CASSESLRGPFNQPQHF
12	.	TRBV30	many	TRBJ2-1	TGTGCCTGGAGTCCTAGCCGCTCTGAGCAGTTCTTC	CAWSPSRSEQFF
14	.	TRBV5-1	few	TRBJ1-2	TGCGCCAGCAGCTTGTCCGGGGCTCCTTATGGCTACACCTTC	CASSLSGAPYGYTF
18	TRBD2	TRBV6-6	.	TRBJ2-3	TGTGCCAGCAGTTACTCGAGGTCTAGCGGGGGCCGCACAGATACGCAGTATTTT	CASSYSRSSGGRTDTQYF
15	.	TRBV7-2	.	TRBJ1-5	TGTGCCAGCAGCTTAATTTCAGGGCTCGATCAGCCCCAGCATTTT	CASSLISGLDQPQHF
14	.	TRBV5-1	few	TRBJ1-2	TGCGCCAGCAGCCGCCCGGGAATTGGCGAAGGCTACACCTTC	CASSRPGIGEGYTF
16	TRBD2	TRBV7-2	few	TRBJ2-3	TGTGCCAGCAGTCAACGCGGGACTAGCGGGCCAGATACGCAGTATTTT	CASSQRGTSGPDTQYF
12	.	TRBV7-8	.	TRBJ2-2	TGTGCCAGCAGATCTACGTGGGGGGAGCTGTTTTTT	CASRSTWGELFF
16	TRBD1	TRBV4-3	few	TRBJ2-2	TGCGCCAGCAGCCGGCCAGGGGGTAGTGCTCACGGGGAGCTGTTTTTT	CASSRPGGSAHGELFF
11	.	TRBV24-1	many	TRBJ1-2	TGTGCCACCAGTGATTATTACGGCTACACCTTC	CATSDYYGYTF
17	TRBD2	TRBV7-8	few	TRBJ2-2	TGTGCCAGCAGCTTAGACTTAGCGGGGGCCCTCACCGGGGAGCTGTTTTTT	CASSLDLAGALTGELFF
15	TRBD2	TRBV7-2	.	TRBJ2-1	TGTGCCAGCAGGCGAGCGGGGGGGCCCAACAATGAGCAGTTCTTC	CASRRAGGPNNEQFF
13	.	TRBV19	.	TRBJ2-1	TGTGCCAGTAACGCCAGGGAATACAATGAGCAGTTCTTC	CASNAREYNEQFF
14	.	TRBV5-1	.	TRBJ2-2	TGCGCCAGCAGCTGGGCCGCGAACACCGGGGAGCTGTTTTTT	CASSWAANTGELFF
12	.	TRBV20-1	few	TRBJ2-3	TGCAGTGCTTTATACGGCGTGGATACGCAGTATTTT	CSALYGVDTQYF
15	.	TRBV10-3	.	TRBJ1-6	TGTGCCATCAGTCACCGGGACCCCGGACGCTCACCCCTCCACTTT	CAISHRDPGRSPLHF
15	.	TRBV9	few	TRBJ1-1	TGTGCCAGCAGCGTCTTAGCCACTCGGGGGACTGAAGCTTTCTTT	CASSVLATRGTEAFF
17	TRBD1	TRBV7-2	.	TRBJ1-5	TGTGCCAGCAGCCCCTACCGGACAGGCTATAGCAATCAGCCCCAGCATTTT	CASSPYRTGYSNQPQHF
15	.	TRBV4-2	many	TRBJ2-2	TGTGCCAGCAGCCAAGTCATCCGGGTGGGCGGGGAGCTGTTTTTT	CASSQVIRVGGELFF
13	.	TRBV5-1	.	TRBJ2-7	TGCGCCAGCAGCTTGGACCCGGCCTACGAGCAGTACTTC	CASSLDPAYEQYF
14	.	TRBV5-6	few	TRBJ2-3	TGTGCCAGCAGCTTTCGAACCCCGGGTCTGGGGCAGTATTTT	CASSFRTPGLGQYF
14	TRBD1	TRBV5-1	few	TRBJ1-1	TGCGCCAGCAGCTACATACAGGGGGAGACTGAAGCTTTCTTT	CASSYIQGETEAFF
15	.	TRBV6-5	.	TRBJ1-1	TGTGCCAGCAGTCGGACACCGACTCTGAACACTGAAGCTTTCTTT	CASSRTPTLNTEAFF
14	.	TRBV7-2	few	TRBJ2-7	TGTGCCAGCAGCTTCAACGGGGGACCCTACGAGCAGTACTTC	CASSFNGGPYEQYF
16	.	TRBV5-1	.	TRBJ2-2	TGCGCCAGCAGCTTGATGGGGTCGGGTGACACCGGGGAGCTGTTTTTT	CASSLMGSGDTGELFF
17	TRBD2	TRBV18	many	TRBJ2-3	TGTGCCAGCTCAGCATCACTAGCGGGGGCCTTCACAGATACGCAGTATTTT	CASSASLAGAFTDTQYF
17	TRBD1	TRBV9	.	TRBJ1-1	TGTGCCAGCAGCGAGCCAAGAGGGGGCAGGTTGATCACTGAAGCTTTCTTT	CASSEPRGGRLITEAFF
16	.	TRBV28	few	TRBJ1-6	TGTGCCAGCACCAACGGCCGGGGCCGGGATGATTCACCCCTCCACTTT	CASTNGRGRDDSPLHF
15	TRBD2	TRBV20-1	.	TRBJ2-1	TGCAGTGCTAGACCACTAGCGGGGGCCTACAATGAGCAGTTCTTC	CSARPLAGAYNEQFF
19	TRBD2	TRBV7-2	.	TRBJ2-3	TGTGCCAGCAGCCTCCAATATATGAGGTCGGGGGGGCGCACAGATACGCAGTATTTT	CASSLQYMRSGGRTDTQYF
13	.	TRBV11-2	.	TRBJ1-5	TGTGCCAGCAGCTTGACGTCGGGACAGCCCCAGCATTTT	CASSLTSGQPQHF
16	.	TRBV9	few	TRBJ1-4	TGTGCCAGCAGCGTAGGGGGGGGCGGGCCCCTTGAAAAACTGTTTTTT	CASSVGGGGPLEKLFF
14	TRBD2	TRBV7-2	many	TRBJ2-1	TGTGCCAGCAGCCCTGGGACTAGCGGGGATAAGCAGTTCTTC	CASSPGTSGDKQFF